A selection of T cell receptor beta chains follows, all from one sample in a study of T cells in Graves' hyperthyroidism and ophthalmopathy. MiXCR, run by TCRdb on the multiplex PCR reads, gives a single entry per CDR3 protein. The sample consists of 550,000 to 600,000 distinct CDR3 sequences, over 15% of them appearing once. Sequenced sample: blood. All receptors come from a young woman with Graves' hyperthyroidism. Each CDR3 is given without its conserved first and last residue. Not all rows give a size; the values are once, few, many and, for expanded clones, a class.

size: .; V: TRBV7-9; J: TRBJ1-2; CDR3: ASSATLLLDYGYT
size: .; V: TRBV29-1; J: TRBJ2-7; CDR3: SVEDGTTNYEQY
size: few; V: TRBV19; J: TRBJ1-2; CDR3: ASIGRTAYGYT
size: .; V: TRBV12-5; J: TRBJ2-3; CDR3: ASGLQAGVNTDTQY
size: many; V: TRBV6-1; J: TRBJ1-5; CDR3: ASERDRAYSNQPQH
size: many; V: TRBV20-1; J: TRBJ2-7; CDR3: SARGTLYEQY
size: .; V: TRBV27; J: TRBJ2-1; CDR3: ASSFVLAGVGEQF
size: few; V: TRBV4-2; J: TRBJ2-7; CDR3: ASSQEDFLYEQY
size: many; V: TRBV12-3/TRBV12-4; J: TRBJ1-3; CDR3: ASSHTGTGDTIY
size: .; V: TRBV4-1; J: TRBJ2-1; CDR3: ASSQTEAVSYNEQF
size: many; V: TRBV12-3/TRBV12-4; J: TRBJ2-5; CDR3: ASRLAGAQETQY
size: many; V: TRBV6-2/TRBV6-3; J: TRBJ2-3; CDR3: ASSTDRVVGDTQY
size: .; V: TRBV5-1; J: TRBJ2-2; CDR3: ASSSRQGGFTGELF
size: many; V: TRBV7-9; J: TRBJ1-4; CDR3: ASSFPTGGGNEKLF
size: many; V: TRBV7-8; J: TRBJ1-1; CDR3: ASSPWRSVDTEAF
size: .; V: TRBV12-3/TRBV12-4; J: TRBJ1-2; CDR3: ASIRPGYGYT
size: .; V: TRBV12-3/TRBV12-4; J: TRBJ2-1; CDR3: ASSLSQGAGNEQF
size: many; V: TRBV11-2; J: TRBJ2-7; CDR3: ASSSGGGIYEQY
size: few; V: TRBV2; J: TRBJ2-3; CDR3: ASKGNTDTQY
size: .; V: TRBV20-1; J: TRBJ2-5; CDR3: SARPGTSGRARETQY
size: .; V: TRBV19; J: TRBJ1-1; CDR3: ASSTGGEAEAF
size: .; V: TRBV30; J: TRBJ2-7; CDR3: AWRGTGAGEQY
size: .; V: TRBV29-1; J: TRBJ2-7; CDR3: SVVAGWPYEQY
size: many; V: TRBV6-2/TRBV6-3; J: TRBJ2-2; CDR3: ASSPQGTGELF
size: .; V: TRBV12-3/TRBV12-4; J: TRBJ1-3; CDR3: ASSLRQAVSNTIY
size: many; V: TRBV7-2; J: TRBJ1-5; CDR3: ASSFGSQPQH
size: many; V: TRBV7-6; J: TRBJ2-5; CDR3: ASSVRGYQETQY
size: few; V: TRBV27; J: TRBJ2-7; CDR3: ASSWTPGGRGSIYEQY
size: .; V: TRBV27; J: TRBJ2-4; CDR3: ASSQEPTGGGSKNIQY
size: .; V: TRBV20-1; J: TRBJ2-1; CDR3: SASASPGGEQF
size: many; V: TRBV6-6; J: TRBJ2-7; CDR3: ASSYSPETGGGEKAYEQY
size: few; V: TRBV6-1; J: TRBJ2-1; CDR3: ASSSGPSSWANEQF
size: many; V: TRBV7-2; J: TRBJ2-3; CDR3: ASSPQTSGRSDTQY
size: few; V: TRBV28; J: TRBJ1-2; CDR3: ASSFRHYGYT
size: many; V: TRBV3-1; J: TRBJ2-3; CDR3: ASSQDRVPDTQY
size: .; V: TRBV6-2/TRBV6-3; J: TRBJ2-3; CDR3: ASTYPRGLRTDTQY
size: many; V: TRBV7-8; J: TRBJ1-5; CDR3: ASSPLDRGYQPQH
size: many; V: TRBV6-1; J: TRBJ1-6; CDR3: ASNDPGQGNSPLH
size: .; V: TRBV24-1; J: TRBJ1-2; CDR3: ATSDTDSNYGYT
size: few; V: TRBV7-2; J: TRBJ2-3; CDR3: ASAQLGAGTDTQY
size: many; V: TRBV12-3/TRBV12-4; J: TRBJ1-3; CDR3: ASRAGTAGNTIY
size: few; V: TRBV15; J: TRBJ1-4; CDR3: ATSITSGQGHGLAPGKLF
size: .; V: TRBV6-1; J: TRBJ1-4; CDR3: ASRLRDSTYRVSEKLF
size: .; V: TRBV24-1; J: TRBJ1-5; CDR3: ATSGAGRSNQPQH
size: .; V: TRBV5-1; J: TRBJ2-2; CDR3: ASSYRGGYTGELF
size: few; V: TRBV6-2/TRBV6-3; J: TRBJ2-7; CDR3: ASTQRDRAYEQY
size: many; V: TRBV5-5; J: TRBJ1-1; CDR3: ASSRDSLLTEAF
size: many; V: TRBV11-2; J: TRBJ2-1; CDR3: ASSLIASFHNEQF
size: many; V: TRBV28; J: TRBJ2-2; CDR3: ASSLPRQPGELF
size: many; V: TRBV7-9; J: TRBJ1-2; CDR3: ASSPSARDGYT
size: few; V: TRBV15; J: TRBJ2-5; CDR3: ATSREFPSSVGWGETQY
size: many; V: TRBV6-1; J: TRBJ1-5; CDR3: ASSLPGQSNQPQH
size: many; V: TRBV2; J: TRBJ2-5; CDR3: ASSARTSGQETQY
size: .; V: TRBV28; J: TRBJ2-1; CDR3: ASSLGLGGRARVNNEQF